This is a list of T cell receptor beta chains from one sample in a study of sequential checkpoint blockade in melanoma. The repertoire was sequenced with immunoSEQ multiplex PCR; TCRdb's copy has only in-frame clones and lacks some. The data hold approximately 13,000 clones, with approximately 76% observed a single time. Here the sequenced sample was CD8+ T cells sorted from blood (inferred from file names), taken from a patient given nivolumab and ipilimumab in sequence. The origin of the receptors is a human patient with melanoma. Some clones in this sample may be carry-over from other donors' samples. The CDR3 runs from the conserved cysteine through the conserved F or W. A D gene is named only where the DNA matches it firmly. Size is omitted from some rows. Given values are once, few, many or a class for expanded clones.

J	D	V	size	DNA	CDR3
TRBJ2-4	NA	TRBV2	NA	TGTGCCAGCAGGGGGAGCATTCAGTACTTC	CASRGSIQYF
TRBJ2-1	NA	TRBV15	NA	TGTGCCACCAGCAGAGATCCGTACAATGAGCAGTTCTTC	CATSRDPYNEQFF
TRBJ2-2	NA	TRBV28	NA	TGTGCCAGCAGTTTATGGGCAGGGTCCACCGGGGAGCTGTTTTTT	CASSLWAGSTGELFF
TRBJ1-1	NA	TRBV4-2	NA	TGTGCCAGCAGCCAAGATGGGATGTGGGGGGAATCCCCCTTT	CASSQDGMWGESPF
TRBJ2-1	TRBD1	TRBV7-9	few	TGTGCCAGCAGACACGAGGGGGCGGGCGATGAGCAGTTCTTC	CASRHEGAGDEQFF
TRBJ1-5	TRBD1	TRBV2	NA	TGTGCCAGCAGTGGCCCGGGGACAGGGAGACAGCCCCAGCATTTT	CASSGPGTGRQPQHF
TRBJ1-5	TRBD1	TRBV10-3	NA	TGTGCCGCTAGCGGGACAGATTATAGCAATCAGCCCCAGCATTTT	CAASGTDYSNQPQHF
TRBJ2-2	TRBD1	TRBV19	NA	TGTGCCAGTAGTTCGAGGTCAACAGGGGTTTTAACCGGGGAGCTGTTTTTT	CASSSRSTGVLTGELFF
TRBJ2-5	NA	TRBV7-8	NA	TGTGCCAGCAGCTTAACGGTCCAAGAGACCCAGTACTTC	CASSLTVQETQYF
TRBJ2-3	TRBD2	TRBV9	NA	TGTGCCAGCAGCGCACCCTTAGCGGGGGGGCCCCCAGATACGCAGTATTTT	CASSAPLAGGPPDTQYF
TRBJ1-2	NA	TRBV27	few	TGTGCCAGCAGCTTACCTGATACTCCCCTTAACTATGGCTACACCTTC	CASSLPDTPLNYGYTF
TRBJ2-3	NA	TRBV15	NA	TGTGCCACCAGCAGAGGGTTGGGGGGGGCGACAGATACGCAGTATTTT	CATSRGLGGATDTQYF
TRBJ2-3	TRBD2	TRBV27	few	TGTGCCAGCAGTTTAGCCGGGGGGGCAGATACGCAGTATTTT	CASSLAGGADTQYF
TRBJ1-5	NA	TRBV28	NA	TGTGCCAGCAGGCCAGGCCCGCTTGGCAATCAGCCCCAGCATTTT	CASRPGPLGNQPQHF
TRBJ2-5	NA	TRBV11-2	few	TGTGCCAGCATCCACCATGACTATCATCAAGAGACCCAGTACTTC	CASIHHDYHQETQYF
TRBJ1-2	NA	TRBV5-1	NA	TGCGCCAGCAGCCTCGGGGGGGCGTCGTATGGCTACACCTTC	CASSLGGASYGYTF
TRBJ1-2	NA	TRBV4-2	NA	TGTGCCAGCAACCCCGGGACATTCAAAGGCTACACCTTC	CASNPGTFKGYTF
TRBJ2-7	TRBD1	TRBV28	once	TGTGCCAGCGGGCCCACAGGGGTTGATGGTTCCTACGAGCAGTACTTC	CASGPTGVDGSYEQYF
TRBJ1-1	NA	TRBV20-1	NA	TGCAGTGCTAGTTCGACAGGAGAAGCTTTCTTT	CSASSTGEAFF
TRBJ1-1	NA	TRBV7-9	NA	TGTGCCAGCAGCTCTTCGACATTGAGGGCTGAAGCTTTCTTT	CASSSSTLRAEAFF
TRBJ1-2	NA	TRBV7-9	NA	TGTGCCAGCAGCTCGGAGGGTGTCTATGGCTACACCTTC	CASSSEGVYGYTF
TRBJ1-3	TRBD1	TRBV6-6	few	TGTGCCAGCAGTTTTTTGGGACAGGGTGAAAACACCATATATTTT	CASSFLGQGENTIYF